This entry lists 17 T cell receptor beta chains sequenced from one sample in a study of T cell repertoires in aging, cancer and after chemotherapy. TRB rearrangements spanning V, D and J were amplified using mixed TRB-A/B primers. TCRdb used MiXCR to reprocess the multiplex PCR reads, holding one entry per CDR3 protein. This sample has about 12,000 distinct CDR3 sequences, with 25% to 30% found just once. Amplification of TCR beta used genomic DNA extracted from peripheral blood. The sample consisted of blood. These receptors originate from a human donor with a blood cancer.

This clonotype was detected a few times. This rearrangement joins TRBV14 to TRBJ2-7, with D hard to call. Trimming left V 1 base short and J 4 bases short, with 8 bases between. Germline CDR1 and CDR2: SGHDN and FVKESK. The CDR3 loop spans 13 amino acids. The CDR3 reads CASSQGPAYEQYF. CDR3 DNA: TGTGCCAGCAGCCAAGGACCTGCTTACGAGCAGTACTTC. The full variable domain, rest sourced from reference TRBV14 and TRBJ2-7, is EAGVTQFPSHSVIEKGQTVTLRCDPISGHDNLYWYRRVMGKEIKFLLHFVKESKQDESGMPNNRFLAERTGGTYSTLKVQPAELEDSGVYFCASSQGPAYEQYFGPGTRLTVT.

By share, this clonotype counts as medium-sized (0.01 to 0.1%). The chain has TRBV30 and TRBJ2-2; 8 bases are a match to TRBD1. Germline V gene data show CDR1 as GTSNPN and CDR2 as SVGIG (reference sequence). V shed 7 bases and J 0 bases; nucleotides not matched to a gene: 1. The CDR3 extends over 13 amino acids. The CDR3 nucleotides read TGTGCCTTGACAGGGGCGAACACCGGGGAGCTGTTTTTT. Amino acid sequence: CALTGANTGELFF.

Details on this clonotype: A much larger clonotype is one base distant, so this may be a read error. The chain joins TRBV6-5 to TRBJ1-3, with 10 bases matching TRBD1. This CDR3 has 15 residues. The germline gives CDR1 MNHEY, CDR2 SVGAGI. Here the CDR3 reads CPSALDRGFGNTIYF. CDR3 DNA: TGTCCCAGCGCGTTGGACAGGGGGTTTGGAAACACCATATATTTT.

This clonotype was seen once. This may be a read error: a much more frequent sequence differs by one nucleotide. The CDR3 DNA reads as TGTGCCTGGACCGGGACTAGCGGGAGGGACTACAATGAGCAGTTGTTC. Its protein product is CAWTGTSGRDYNEQLF. The chain employs TRBV30 and TRBJ2-1, with 16 nucleotides matching TRBD2. The CDR3 consists of 16 residues. Germline V gene lookup returns CDR1 GTSNPN and CDR2 SVGIG (reference sequence).

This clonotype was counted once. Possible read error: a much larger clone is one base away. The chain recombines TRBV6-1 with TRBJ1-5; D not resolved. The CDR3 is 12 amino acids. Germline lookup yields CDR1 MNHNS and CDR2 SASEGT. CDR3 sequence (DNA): TGTGCCAGCAGTGAAGCGGTCACTAACAGAATTTTT. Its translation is CASSEAVTNRIF.

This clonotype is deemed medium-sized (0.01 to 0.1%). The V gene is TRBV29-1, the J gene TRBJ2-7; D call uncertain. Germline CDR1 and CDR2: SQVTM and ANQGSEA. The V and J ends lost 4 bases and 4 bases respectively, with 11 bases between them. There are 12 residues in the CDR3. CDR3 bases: TGCAGCGTTGTGACGGAAGCATACGAGCAGTACTTC. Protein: CSVVTEAYEQYF.

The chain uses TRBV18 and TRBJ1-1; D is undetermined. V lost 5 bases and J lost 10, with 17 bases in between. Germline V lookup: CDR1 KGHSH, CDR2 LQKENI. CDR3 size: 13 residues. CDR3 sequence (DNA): TGTGCCAGCTCATTCTATGGCCAGCAAGGAGCTTTCTTT. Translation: CASSFYGQQGAFF.

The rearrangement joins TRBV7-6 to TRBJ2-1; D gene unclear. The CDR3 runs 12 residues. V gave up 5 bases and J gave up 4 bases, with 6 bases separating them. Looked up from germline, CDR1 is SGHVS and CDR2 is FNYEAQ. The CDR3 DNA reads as TGTGCCAGCAGCCCGTATTACAATGAGCAGTTCTTC. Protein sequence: CASSPYYNEQFF.

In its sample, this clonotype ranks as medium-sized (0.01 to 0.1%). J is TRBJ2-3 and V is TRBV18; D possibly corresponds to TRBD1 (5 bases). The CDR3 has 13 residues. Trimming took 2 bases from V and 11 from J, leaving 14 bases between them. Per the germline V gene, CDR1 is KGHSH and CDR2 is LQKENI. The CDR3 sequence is CASSPTQEIRQYF. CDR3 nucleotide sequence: TGTGCCAGCTCACCAACACAGGAGATACGGCAGTATTTT.

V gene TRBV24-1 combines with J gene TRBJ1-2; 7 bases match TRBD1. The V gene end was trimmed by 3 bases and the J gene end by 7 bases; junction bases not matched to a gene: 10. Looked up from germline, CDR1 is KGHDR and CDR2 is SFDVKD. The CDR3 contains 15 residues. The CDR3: CATSDASQGRSGYTF. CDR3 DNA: TGTGCCACCAGTGATGCCTCACAGGGGAGGAGTGGCTACACCTTC.

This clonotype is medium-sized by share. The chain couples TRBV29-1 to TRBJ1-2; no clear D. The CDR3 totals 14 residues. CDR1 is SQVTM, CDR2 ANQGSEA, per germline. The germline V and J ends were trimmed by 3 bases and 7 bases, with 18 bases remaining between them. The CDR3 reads CSVETSGRAAGYTF. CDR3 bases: TGCAGCGTTGAGACTTCGGGCAGAGCGGCTGGCTACACCTTC.

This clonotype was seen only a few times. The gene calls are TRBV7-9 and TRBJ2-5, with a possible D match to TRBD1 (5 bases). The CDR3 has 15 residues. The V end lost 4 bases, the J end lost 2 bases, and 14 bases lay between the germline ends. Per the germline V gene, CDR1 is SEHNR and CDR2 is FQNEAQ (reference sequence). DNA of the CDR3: TGTGCCAGCAGCTCCCCTCGCGACAGACAAGAGACCCAGTACTTC. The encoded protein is CASSSPRDRQETQYF.

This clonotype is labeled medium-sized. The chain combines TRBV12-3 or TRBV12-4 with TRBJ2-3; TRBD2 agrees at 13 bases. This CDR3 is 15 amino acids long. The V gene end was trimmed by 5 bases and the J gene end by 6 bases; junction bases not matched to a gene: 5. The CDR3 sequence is CASSPGTSGTDTQYF. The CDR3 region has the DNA TGTGCCAGCAGTCCCGGGACTAGCGGGACCGATACGCAGTATTTT.

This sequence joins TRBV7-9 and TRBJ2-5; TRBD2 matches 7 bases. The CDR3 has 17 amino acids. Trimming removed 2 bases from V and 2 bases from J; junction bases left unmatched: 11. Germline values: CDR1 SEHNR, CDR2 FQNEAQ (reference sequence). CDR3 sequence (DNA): TGTGCCAGCAGCTTACCGTCGACTAGCCAACGTCAAGAGACCCAGTACTTC. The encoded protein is CASSLPSTSQRQETQYF.

The DNA for the CDR3 is TGTGCCAGCAGGGAAATCACAGGTCAGCCCCAGCATTTT. Protein product: CASREITGQPQHF. The J gene is TRBJ1-5, the V gene TRBV6-2 or TRBV6-3; TRBD1 might be the D (5 bases). The germline gives CDR1 MNHEY, CDR2 SVGEGT. This CDR3 is built from 13 residues. The V end was cut by 6 bases, the J end by 6 bases, with 12 bases between.

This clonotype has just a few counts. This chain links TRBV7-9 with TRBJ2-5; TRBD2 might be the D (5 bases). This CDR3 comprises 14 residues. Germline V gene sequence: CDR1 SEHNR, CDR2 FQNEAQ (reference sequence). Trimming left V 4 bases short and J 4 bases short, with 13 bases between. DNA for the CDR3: TGTGCCAGCAGCTCTGGACTCCAACCAGAGACCCAGTACTTC. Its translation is CASSSGLQPETQYF.

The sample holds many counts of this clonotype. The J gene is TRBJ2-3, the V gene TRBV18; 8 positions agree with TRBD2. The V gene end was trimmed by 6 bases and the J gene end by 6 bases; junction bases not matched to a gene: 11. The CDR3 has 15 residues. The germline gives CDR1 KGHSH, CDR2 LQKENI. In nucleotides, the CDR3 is TGTGCCAGCTCGCCGTCACTAGCGGAGGGGGATACGCAGTATTTT. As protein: CASSPSLAEGDTQYF. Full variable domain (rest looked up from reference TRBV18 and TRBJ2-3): NAGVMQNPRHLVRRRGQEARLRCSPMKGHSHVYWYRQLPEEGLKFMVYLQKENIIDESGMPKERFSAEFPKEGPSILRIQQVVRGDSAAYFCASSPSLAEGDTQYFGPGTRLTVL.